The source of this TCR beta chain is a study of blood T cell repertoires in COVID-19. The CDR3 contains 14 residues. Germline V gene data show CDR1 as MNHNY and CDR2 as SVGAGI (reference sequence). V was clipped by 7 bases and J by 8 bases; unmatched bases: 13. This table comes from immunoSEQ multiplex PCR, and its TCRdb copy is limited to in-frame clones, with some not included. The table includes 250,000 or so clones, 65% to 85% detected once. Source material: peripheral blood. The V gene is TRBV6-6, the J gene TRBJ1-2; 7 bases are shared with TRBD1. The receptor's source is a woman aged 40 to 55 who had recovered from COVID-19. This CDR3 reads CASTPPPGQAGYTF. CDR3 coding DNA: TGTGCCAGCACCCCTCCTCCCGGACAGGCGGGCTACACCTTC.